This entry features one TCR beta chain sequence. This clone was seen more than once but under ten times. Its antigen target is currently unknown. Base-call qualities are not available, and no considerably larger clone is one nucleotide away. This record comes from a study of blood T cell repertoires in COVID-19 (dated by TCRdb to the early 2020s). As for the study more broadly: Samples covering the acute and convalescent phases of COVID-19 were provided by collaborators in the United States, Italy and Spain. The material from the prospective study consisted of cDNA or gDNA derived from T cells, B-cell-depleted T cells, or PBMCs. Deeply sampled blood TCRbeta repertoires from subjects exposed to, actively infected with, or recovered from COVID-19 were included in the dataset. A freely available public database, intended as a resource for researchers studying the immune response to SARS-CoV-2, is where the repertoires were released. Samples came from the ongoing ImmuneRACE study (first 160 participants) plus 1,254 subjects from 6 global collaborators. The sample metadata nearly always contained a de-identified subject ID, COVID-19 status, age in years and sex. Where available, HLA class I and class II types were taken from metadata supplied by the sample provider and were not determined by assay-based typing.

Each collaborating institution followed its own protocols to collect whole blood in K2EDTA tubes. Collaborator samples were shipped for TCRbeta analysis as frozen whole blood, isolated PBMCs, or DNA extracted from either sample type. Via the germline V gene, CDR1 is SNHLY and CDR2 FYNNEI. Measured from the cysteine to the phenylalanine, the CDR3 is 15 residues long. Here the CDR3 DNA is all that survives: 45 bases in frame from base 1. Clipping removes 4 bases from V and 5 bases from J, with 7 as the unmatched junction base count. TCRbeta CDR3 regions were amplified from genomic DNA by means of the immunoSEQ Assay, a bias-controlled multiplex PCR. On the study's bioinformatics: The number of nucleated cells in each sample was estimated from the amplification of reference gene primers within the assay. Sequence reads were collapsed and filtered to measure the absolute abundance of every unique TCRbeta CDR3 rearrangement. For each sample, productive Simpson clonality was calculated as the square root of Simpson's diversity index over productive rearrangements. TCRdb provides this immuneACCESS table in a form limited to in-frame rearrangements. Some clones are lacking; in checked studies, under half of them reflect an unresolved V gene, and why the rest are absent is not known. V and J calls and clone size are copied from that table; D and trimming were computed from the DNA. Counted in this sample were approximately 220,000 clones; roughly 80% of them appeared once. The top ten clones comprise less than 2.5% of the sample.

Overall study outcomes, separate from this receptor: The quantity of clinical and demographic metadata differed by source and by participant and was supplied without curation.

The sequence joins TRBV2 to TRBJ2-7; the central 11 bases match TRBD2. Sequencing input: peripheral blood. The TCR was taken from a woman in her sixties with acute or convalescent COVID-19. At the DNA level, the sequence is TGTGCCAGCAGTGGGAGACTAGCGGGGCAGAACGAGCAGTACTTC. This gives the protein CASSGRLAGQNEQYF.